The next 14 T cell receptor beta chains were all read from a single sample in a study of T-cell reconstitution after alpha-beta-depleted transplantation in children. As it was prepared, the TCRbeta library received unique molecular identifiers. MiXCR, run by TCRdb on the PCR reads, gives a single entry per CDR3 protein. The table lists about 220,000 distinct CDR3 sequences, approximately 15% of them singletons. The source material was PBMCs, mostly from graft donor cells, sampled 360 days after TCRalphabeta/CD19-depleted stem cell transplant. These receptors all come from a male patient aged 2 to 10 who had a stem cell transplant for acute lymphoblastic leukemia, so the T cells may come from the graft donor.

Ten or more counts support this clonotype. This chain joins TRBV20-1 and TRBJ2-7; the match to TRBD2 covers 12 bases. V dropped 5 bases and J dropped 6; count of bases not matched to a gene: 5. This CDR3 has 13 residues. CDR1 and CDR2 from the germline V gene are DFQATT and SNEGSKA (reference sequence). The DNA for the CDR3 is TGCAGTGCTTCTAGCGGGGGGGCCGGCGAGCAGTACTTC. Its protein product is CSASSGGAGEQYF.

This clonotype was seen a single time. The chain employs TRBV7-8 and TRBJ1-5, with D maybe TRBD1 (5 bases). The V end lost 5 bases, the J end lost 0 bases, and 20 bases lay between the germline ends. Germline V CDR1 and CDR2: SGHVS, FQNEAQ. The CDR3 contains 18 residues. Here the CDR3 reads CASSPLEGRMNSNQPQHF. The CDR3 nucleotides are TGTGCCAGCAGCCCTCTTGAGGGGCGGATGAATAGCAATCAGCCCCAGCATTTT.

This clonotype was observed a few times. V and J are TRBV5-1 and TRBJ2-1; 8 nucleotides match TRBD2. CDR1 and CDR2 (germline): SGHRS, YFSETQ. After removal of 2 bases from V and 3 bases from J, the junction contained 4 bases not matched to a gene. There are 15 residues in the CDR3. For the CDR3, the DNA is TGCGCCAGCAGCTTCGGGGGGGCCAGCTACAATGAGCAGTTCTTC. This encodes CASSFGGASYNEQFF.

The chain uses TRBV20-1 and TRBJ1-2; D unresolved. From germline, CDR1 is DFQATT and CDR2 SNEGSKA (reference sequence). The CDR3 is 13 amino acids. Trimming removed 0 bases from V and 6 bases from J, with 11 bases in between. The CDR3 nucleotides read TGCAGTGCTAGAGATAGACGTGGGAATGGCTACACCTTC. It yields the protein CSARDRRGNGYTF.

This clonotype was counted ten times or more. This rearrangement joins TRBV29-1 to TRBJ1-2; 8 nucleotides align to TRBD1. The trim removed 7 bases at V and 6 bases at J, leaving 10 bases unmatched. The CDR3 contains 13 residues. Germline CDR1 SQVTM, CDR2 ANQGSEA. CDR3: CSGQSRGPDGYTF. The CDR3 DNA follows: TGCAGCGGGCAAAGCAGGGGGCCGGATGGCTACACCTTC.

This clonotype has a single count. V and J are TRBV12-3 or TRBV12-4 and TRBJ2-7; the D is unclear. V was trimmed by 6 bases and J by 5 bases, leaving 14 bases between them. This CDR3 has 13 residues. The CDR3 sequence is CASRISLGNEQYF. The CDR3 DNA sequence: TGTGCCAGCAGAATATCGTTAGGGAACGAGCAGTACTTC.

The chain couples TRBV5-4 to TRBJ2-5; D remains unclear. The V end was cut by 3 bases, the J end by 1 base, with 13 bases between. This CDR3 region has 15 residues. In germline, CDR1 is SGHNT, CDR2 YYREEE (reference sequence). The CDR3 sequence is CASSSMETLQETQYF. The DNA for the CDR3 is TGTGCCAGCAGCTCCATGGAGACTCTCCAAGAGACCCAGTACTTC.

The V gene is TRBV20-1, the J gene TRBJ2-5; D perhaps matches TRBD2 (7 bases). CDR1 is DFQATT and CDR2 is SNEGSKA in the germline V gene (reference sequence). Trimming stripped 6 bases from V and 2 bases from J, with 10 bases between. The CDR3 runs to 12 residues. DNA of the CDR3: TGCAGTGCAGGGGGGGCACAAGAGACCCAGTACTTC. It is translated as CSAGGAQETQYF.

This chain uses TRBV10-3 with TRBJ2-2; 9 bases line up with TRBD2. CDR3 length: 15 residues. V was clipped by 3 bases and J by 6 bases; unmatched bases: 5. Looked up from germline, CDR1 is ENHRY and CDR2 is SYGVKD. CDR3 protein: CAISDPGLAPGELFF. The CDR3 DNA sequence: TGTGCCATCAGTGATCCGGGACTAGCCCCCGGGGAGCTGTTTTTT.

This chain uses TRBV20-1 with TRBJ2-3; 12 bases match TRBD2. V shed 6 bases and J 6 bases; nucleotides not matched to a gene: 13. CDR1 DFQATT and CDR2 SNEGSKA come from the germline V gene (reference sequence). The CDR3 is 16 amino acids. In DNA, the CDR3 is TGCAGTGCGCAACACCCTAGCGGGGGGGCCGGGGATACGCAGTATTTT. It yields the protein CSAQHPSGGAGDTQYF.

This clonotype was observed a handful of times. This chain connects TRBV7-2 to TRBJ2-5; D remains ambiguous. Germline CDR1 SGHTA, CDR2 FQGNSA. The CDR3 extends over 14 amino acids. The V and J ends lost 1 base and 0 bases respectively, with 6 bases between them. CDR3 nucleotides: TGTGCCAGCAGCTTAGGCCAGCACCAAGAGACCCAGTACTTC. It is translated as CASSLGQHQETQYF.

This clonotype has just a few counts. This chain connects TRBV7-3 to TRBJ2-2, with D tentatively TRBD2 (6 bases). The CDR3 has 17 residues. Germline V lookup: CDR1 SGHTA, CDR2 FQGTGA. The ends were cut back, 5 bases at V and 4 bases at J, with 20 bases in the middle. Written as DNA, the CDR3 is TGTGCCAGCAGCATCCAGAATCTAGCGCACCGCACCGGGGAGCTGTTTTTT. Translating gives CASSIQNLAHRTGELFF.

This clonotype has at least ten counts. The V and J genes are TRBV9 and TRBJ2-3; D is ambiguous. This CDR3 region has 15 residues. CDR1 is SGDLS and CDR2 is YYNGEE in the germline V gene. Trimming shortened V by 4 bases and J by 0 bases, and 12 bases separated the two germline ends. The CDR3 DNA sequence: TGTGCCAGCAGCCCCTGGGTCGGTAGCACAGATACGCAGTATTTT. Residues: CASSPWVGSTDTQYF.

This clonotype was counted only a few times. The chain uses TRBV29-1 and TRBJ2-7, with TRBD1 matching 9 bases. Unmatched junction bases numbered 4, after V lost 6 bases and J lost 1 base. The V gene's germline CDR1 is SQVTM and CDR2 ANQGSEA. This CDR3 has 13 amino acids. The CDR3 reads CSVMTGGSYEQYF. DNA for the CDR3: TGCAGCGTAATGACAGGGGGGTCCTACGAGCAGTACTTC.